Here is one T cell receptor beta chain with its context. Authors' data handling: Reference gene primer amplification gave estimated nucleated cell counts. The assay was immunoSEQ multiplex PCR, and TCRdb's table has in-frame clones only and misses some. D and trimming were read from the DNA, whereas the V and J calls and clone size are those reported in that table. The sample consists of 120,000 or so clones, around 77% of them appearing once. The data are from a study of blood T cell repertoires in COVID-19. Study-level information: The United States, Italy and Spain supplied acute and convalescent COVID-19 samples. PBMCs, B-cell-depleted T cells, or T cells were the source of the cDNA or gDNA that made up the material.

Germline assignment: CDR1 MDHEN and CDR2 SYDVKM. The length of the CDR3 is 17 residues. After removal of 2 bases from V and 2 bases from J, the junction contained 9 bases not matched to a gene. The genes are TRBV28 and TRBJ2-7; TRBD2 aligns across 10 bases. The clonotype comes from a human donor in a cohort sampled during active COVID-19. The sequenced sample consisted of peripheral blood. The CDR3 nucleotides read TGTGCCAGCAGTTTACCCCCCGTTGGACTAGCGGCCTACGAGCAGTACTTC. Translated: CASSLPPVGLAAYEQYF.